One and the same sample provided the 21 T cell receptor beta chains below, sequenced in a study of T cells in Graves' hyperthyroidism and ophthalmopathy. Amplified TCR beta CDR3 regions derived from RNA transcripts. The HTBI primer set drove a first-round RT-PCR of the TCR CDR3. From the multiplex PCR reads, TCRdb called clonotypes with MiXCR, one entry per CDR3 protein. The profile covers approximately 740,000 distinct CDR3 sequences, with 14% appearing a single time and roughly a tenth taken by the ten largest. Sequenced sample: blood. Every receptor here comes from a woman aged 18-35 years with Graves' hyperthyroidism.

V and J are TRBV11-2 and TRBJ2-1, with 10 bases that match TRBD2. Germline V CDR1 and CDR2: SGHAT, FQNNGV. Unmatched junction bases numbered 5, after V lost 3 bases and J lost 6 bases. This CDR3 is built from 15 residues. The CDR3: CASSFSGRTFNEQFF. CDR3 DNA sequence: TGTGCCAGCAGCTTTAGCGGGAGGACGTTCAATGAGCAGTTCTTC.

There are a few counts of this clonotype. This chain connects TRBV27 to TRBJ2-7; weak D call: TRBD2 (6 bases). V was pared by 8 bases and J by 3 bases, with 20 bases between. The CDR3 has 15 residues. Germline CDR1 is MNHEY and CDR2 is SMNVEV (reference sequence). This CDR3 is CASGKPGLLDYEQYF. The CDR3 nucleotides are TGTGCCAGCGGCAAACCGGGACTTCTGGACTACGAGCAGTACTTC.

Ten or more counts support this clonotype. This chain links TRBV19 with TRBJ1-1, with D unresolved. This CDR3 has 10 residues. Germline loops: CDR1 LNHDA, CDR2 SQIVND (reference sequence). Trimming took 9 bases from V and 7 from J, leaving 9 bases between them. The CDR3 DNA follows: TGTGCCAGCCCGGGTAATGAAGCTTTCTTT. Translated: CASPGNEAFF.

This clonotype has ten or more counts. This chain connects TRBV7-9 to TRBJ2-7; 9 nucleotides line up with TRBD1. This CDR3 contains 14 residues. Losses at the gene ends were 5 bases for V and 1 base for J; bases not matched to a gene: 3. CDR1 and CDR2 from the germline V gene are SEHNR and FQNEAQ (reference sequence). In DNA, the CDR3 is TGTGCCAGCAGCCGACAGGGGGAATCCTACGAGCAGTACTTC. Amino acids: CASSRQGESYEQYF.

This clonotype was detected only a few times. The genes are TRBV7-2 and TRBJ2-3, with TRBD1 matching over 10 bases. This CDR3 region has 15 residues. The V and J ends lost 4 bases and 5 bases, in that order; junction bases with no gene match: 6. Germline CDR1 is SGHTA and CDR2 is FQGNSA. DNA for the CDR3: TGTGCCAGCAGCTCCGGACAGGGGGGATTAGATACGCAGTATTTT. Translating it yields CASSSGQGGLDTQYF.

J is TRBJ2-3 and V is TRBV25-1, with D possibly matching TRBD1 (6 bases). The CDR3 covers 16 residues. The germline V and J ends were trimmed by 1 base and 3 bases, with 14 bases remaining between them. The germline V gene encodes CDR1 MGHDK and CDR2 SYGVNS. The CDR3 loop reads CASSEFRGGGTDTQYF. The CDR3 DNA reads as TGTGCCAGCAGTGAATTCAGGGGCGGAGGAACAGATACGCAGTATTTT.

This clonotype turned up a few times. This rearrangement joins TRBV5-4 to TRBJ1-2, with 8 bases matching TRBD1. Germline values: CDR1 SGHNT, CDR2 YYREEE (reference sequence). CDR3 length equals 14 residues. V shed 5 bases, J shed 3 bases, and the junction held 6 bases outside the gene matches. The CDR3 loop is CASRRGQGDYGYTF. CDR3 bases: TGTGCCAGCAGACGCGGACAGGGCGACTATGGCTACACCTTC.

The V gene is TRBV25-1, the J gene TRBJ2-3; D remains ambiguous. Germline V CDR1 and CDR2: MGHDK, SYGVNS. The CDR3 loop spans 15 amino acids. Between the trimmed V and J ends, which lost 1 base and 0 bases, there was a span of 8 bases. The CDR3 DNA follows: TGTGCCAGCAGTGAATGGGTGGACAGCACAGATACGCAGTATTTT. It translates to CASSEWVDSTDTQYF.

This clonotype occurred many times. This chain joins TRBV7-9 and TRBJ1-5, with D hard to call. There are 17 residues in the CDR3. CDR1 and CDR2 (germline): SEHNR, FQNEAQ (reference sequence). V was shortened by 4 bases and J by 7 bases, with 23 bases between the two germline ends. The CDR3: CASSSPYVSGEEQPQHF. CDR3 DNA sequence: TGTGCCAGCAGCTCGCCCTATGTTTCTGGGGAGGAACAGCCCCAGCATTTT.

This clonotype appeared a few times. The chain recombines TRBV4-1 with TRBJ1-1; 7 positions agree with TRBD1. The CDR3 runs to 16 residues. With 3 bases clipped from V and 11 bases from J, the junction kept 18 bases outside the gene matches. The germline V gene encodes CDR1 MGHRA and CDR2 YSYEKL. The CDR3 DNA reads TGCGCCAGCAGCCAGCCACTGAGGGCAGGGGGGCTTGGCGCTTTCTTT. The encoded protein is CASSQPLRAGGLGAFF.

This clonotype has ten or more counts. The J gene is TRBJ2-5, the V gene TRBV11-2, with D possibly being TRBD2 (5 bases). V dropped 5 bases and J dropped 1 base, with 11 bases sitting between them. The germline V gene has CDR1 SGHAT and CDR2 FQNNGV. This CDR3 comprises 14 residues. In nucleotides, the CDR3 is TGTGCCAGCAGCGACCGCGGGCTCCAAGAGACCCAGTACTTC. It translates to CASSDRGLQETQYF.

The table lists this clonotype with a few counts. The genes are TRBV28 and TRBJ1-6; D is unresolved. V shed 6 bases and J shed 9 bases, with 15 bases lying between them. CDR1 and CDR2 from the germline V gene are MDHEN and SYDVKM. CDR3 length equals 14 residues. The CDR3 coding sequence is TGTGCCAGCAGCCCGGGCCGAGGGTTTTCACCCCTCCACTTT. This sequence encodes CASSPGRGFSPLHF.

This sequence joins TRBV18 and TRBJ2-6, with D tentatively TRBD1 (6 bases). The V and J ends lost 6 bases and 1 base respectively, with 10 bases between them. In germline, CDR1 is KGHSH, CDR2 LQKENI. This CDR3 spans 15 amino acids. CDR3 loop: CASSLGQSGANVLTF. The DNA for the CDR3 is TGTGCCAGCTCTCTAGGACAGTCTGGGGCCAACGTCCTGACTTTC. Complete variable domain (other parts from reference TRBV18 and TRBJ2-6): NAGVMQNPRHLVRRRGQEARLRCSPMKGHSHVYWYRQLPEEGLKFMVYLQKENIIDESGMPKERFSAEFPKEGPSILRIQQVVRGDSAAYFCASSLGQSGANVLTFGAGSRLTVL.

This clonotype has a single count. This chain uses TRBV20-1 with TRBJ2-1, with D tentatively TRBD1 or TRBD2 (5 bases each). From germline, CDR1 is DFQATT and CDR2 SNEGSKA (reference sequence). This CDR3 comprises 12 residues. Between the trimmed V and J ends, which lost 6 bases and 8 bases, there was a span of 14 bases. CDR3 in amino acids: CSAGTQEHEQFF. The CDR3 DNA reads TGCAGTGCCGGGACCCAGGAACATGAGCAGTTCTTC.

This clonotype has a handful of counts. V is TRBV29-1 and J is TRBJ1-2; 8 bases fit TRBD1. Germline CDR1 is SQVTM and CDR2 is ANQGSEA. The CDR3 length is 12 residues. V gave up 7 bases and J gave up 10 bases; unmatched junction bases: 11. The CDR3 loop is CSDVQGVRNYTF. DNA for the CDR3: TGCAGCGACGTACAGGGGGTTCGGAACTACACCTTC.

This clonotype was seen a single time. A much more abundant neighbour one base away suggests this may be a read error. In this CDR3 the conserved last residue, phenylalanine or tryptophan, is missing, so a read error is likely. The chain combines TRBV7-9 with TRBJ2-1; D is undetermined. V was shortened by 5 bases and J by 1 base, with 18 bases between the two germline ends. The germline CDR1 and CDR2 sequences are SEHNR and FQNEAQ (reference sequence). The CDR3 runs 17 residues. The CDR3 nucleotides are TGTGCCAGCAGCCAAGAAGCTGCGACTTTTTCCTACAATGAGCAGTTCCTC. Its translation: CASSQEAATFSYNEQFL.

This clonotype was found many times. The chain is built from TRBV6-1 and TRBJ2-1; 10 bases align to TRBD2. The CDR3 runs to 14 residues. V lost 6 bases and J lost 7; bases outside the gene matches: 6. Germline CDR1 is MNHNS and CDR2 is SASEGT. In nucleotides, the CDR3 is TGTGCCAGCAGACCAGCGGGAGGGACAAATGAGCAGTTCTTC. Translation gives CASRPAGGTNEQFF.

To note about this clonotype: This is likely a read error, given that the CDR3 carries no conserved phenylalanine or tryptophan at its end. This chain links TRBV18 with TRBJ2-7, with D unclear. This CDR3 comprises 16 residues. Germline V CDR1 and CDR2: KGHSH, LQKENI. V was pared by 0 bases and J by 3 bases, with 15 bases between. This CDR3 is CASSPPRRVENYEQYL. The CDR3 DNA sequence: TGTGCCAGCTCACCACCGAGAAGGGTCGAGAACTACGAGCAGTACCTC.

This rearrangement joins TRBV3-1 to TRBJ1-2; unclear D gene. The germline V gene has CDR1 LGHDT and CDR2 YNNKEL (reference sequence). Deletions cut 0 bases from V and 13 bases from J, with 12 bases between. The CDR3 covers 12 residues. The CDR3 loop reads CASSQDRAGTTF. CDR3 nucleotides: TGTGCCAGCAGCCAAGATCGAGCTGGAACCACCTTC.

The chain uses TRBV27 and TRBJ2-1; D possibly corresponds to TRBD2 (5 bases). CDR3 length: 13 residues. V was shortened by 3 bases and J by 5 bases, with 8 bases between the two germline ends. CDR1 is MNHEY, CDR2 SMNVEV, per germline (reference sequence). In nucleotides, the CDR3 is TGTGCCAGCAGTTTCGTCGGGAACAATGAGCAGTTCTTC. This codes for CASSFVGNNEQFF.

This clonotype has only a few counts. The rearrangement joins TRBV5-1 to TRBJ2-7; either TRBD1 or TRBD2 may fit D (5 bases each). Germline V gives CDR1 SGHRS, CDR2 YFSETQ. With 0 bases removed from V and 2 bases from J, the gap between germline ends came to 9 bases. The CDR3 runs 14 residues. The CDR3 here is CASSLGRDPYEQYF. In DNA, the CDR3 is TGCGCCAGCAGCTTGGGTAGGGACCCCTACGAGCAGTACTTC.